Described below is a single T cell receptor (beta chain) sequence and its context. The antigen is not known. These data come from a study of T cells in Graves' hyperthyroidism and ophthalmopathy. Study overall: At initial diagnosis, before any treatment had begun, peripheral blood was obtained.

Together with thyroid ultrasound, orbital computed tomography, serum thyroxine and TRAb, clinical symptoms were used for diagnoses. V dropped 7 bases and J dropped 7; count of bases not matched to a gene: 14. The CDR3 has 15 residues. RNA transcripts yielded amplified TCR beta CDR3 regions. HTBI primers were employed in a first-round RT-PCR of the TCR CDR3. MiXCR, run by TCRdb on the multiplex PCR reads, gives a single entry per CDR3 protein. The repertoire includes hundreds of thousands of distinct CDR3 sequences, around 14% of them detected once, and 12% to 15% sits in the top ten. Overall study findings and caveats: Ophthalmopathy cases were set apart from stable hyperthyroidism by a 13 V-J model. Blood also showed most of the thyroid clonotypes that were expanded above 0.001.

The J gene is TRBJ2-3, the V gene TRBV12-3 or TRBV12-4; 7 nucleotides agree with TRBD1. This receptor was obtained from a woman under 30 with Graves' hyperthyroidism. The sequencing sample was made of blood. The CDR3 region is CASTEGATGGNTQYF. CDR3 nucleotide sequence: TGTGCCAGCACCGAGGGGGCCACAGGCGGAAATACGCAGTATTTT.